This TCR beta chain was captured by sequencing in a study of human T cells and chemical hapten exposure. The V segment lost 9 bases and the J segment 4 bases; nucleotides outside the gene matches: 9. Germline assignment: CDR1 SGHRS and CDR2 YFSETQ. The CDR3 extends over 14 amino acids. Regarding time point: patch test 2, 6 weeks after DPC sensitization. Treatment reported: therapeutic diphenylcyclopropenone sensitization with weekly scalp DPC. MiXCR was run by TCRdb on the RACE reads, yielding one entry per CDR3 protein. Among about 400,000 distinct CDR3 sequences listed, 6% to 7% were seen once. This clonotype was seen at least ten times.

Sequenced material: whole blood, taken in connection with sensitization to the hapten diphenylcyclopropenone (DPC). This sequence was found in a woman younger than 35 with alopecia areata. Some clones in this sample may be carry-over from other donors' samples. The rearrangement joins TRBV5-1 to TRBJ2-3, with 9 bases aligning to TRBD2. CDR3 protein: CATQPGLASDTQYF. CDR3 nucleotides: TGCGCCACCCAACCGGGACTAGCTTCAGATACGCAGTATTTT.